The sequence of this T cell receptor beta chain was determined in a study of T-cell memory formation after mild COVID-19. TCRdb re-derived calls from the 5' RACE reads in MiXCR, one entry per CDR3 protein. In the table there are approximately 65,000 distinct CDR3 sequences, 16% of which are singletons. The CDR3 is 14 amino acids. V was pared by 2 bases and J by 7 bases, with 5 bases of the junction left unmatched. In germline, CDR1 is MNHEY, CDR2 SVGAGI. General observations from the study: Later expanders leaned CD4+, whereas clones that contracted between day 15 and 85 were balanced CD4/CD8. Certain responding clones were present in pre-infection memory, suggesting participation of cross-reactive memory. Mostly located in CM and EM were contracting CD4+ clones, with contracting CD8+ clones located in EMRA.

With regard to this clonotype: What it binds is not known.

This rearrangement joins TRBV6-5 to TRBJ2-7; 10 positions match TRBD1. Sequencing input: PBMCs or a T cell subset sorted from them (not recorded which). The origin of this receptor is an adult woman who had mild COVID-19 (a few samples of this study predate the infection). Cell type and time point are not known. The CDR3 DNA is TGTGCCAGCAGTTACCGGGACAGGGGAGGGGAGCAGTACTTC. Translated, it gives CASSYRDRGGEQYF.